This T cell receptor beta chain was found in a study of T cells of healthy individuals. From the 5' RACE reads, TCRdb called clonotypes with MiXCR, one entry per CDR3 protein. Of some 100,000 distinct CDR3 sequences in the sample, under 20% were seen once. At least ten counts were recorded for this clonotype. V lost 5 bases, J lost 2 bases, and 5 bases stayed unmatched. CDR3 size: 16 residues. The V gene's germline CDR1 is SSHAT and CDR2 FNYEAQ (reference sequence). The V call is TRBV7-7, the J call TRBJ2-3; 12 bases are shared with TRBD2. This receptor was identified in a human donor in good health. The DNA for the CDR3 is TGTGCCAGCAGCCCAGGACTAGCGGGAAACACAGATACGCAGTATTTT. Translation gives CASSPGLAGNTDTQYF.